A selection of T cell receptor beta chains follows, all from one sample in a study of blood T cell repertoires in COVID-19. Only in-frame clones appear in the TCRdb table, and some are missing; sequencing was by immunoSEQ multiplex PCR. Among around 68,000 clones listed, more than 75% were seen once. Material: peripheral blood. The receptors stem from a man aged 50 or older with active COVID-19. Both conserved end residues are part of each CDR3. A D gene is named only where the DNA matches it firmly. Expanded clones are given a class, and other clones once, few, many or no size at all.

d_call	v_call	j_call	cdr3_length	clone_size	cdr3_aa	cdr3_nt
NA	TRBV27	TRBJ1-2	13	NA	CASRRGGTYGYTF	TGTGCCAGCAGGAGGGGGGGAACCTATGGCTACACCTTC
NA	TRBV29-1	TRBJ1-4	13	NA	CSVARARNEKLFF	TGCAGCGTTGCCAGGGCTCGTAATGAAAAACTGTTTTTT
TRBD2	TRBV15	TRBJ2-7	16	NA	CATSRDSSSGAYEQYF	TGTGCCACCAGCAGAGATTCTTCAAGCGGGGCCTACGAGCAGTACTTC
TRBD1	TRBV19	TRBJ1-5	15	NA	CASSPWTGMNQPQHF	TGTGCCAGTAGTCCCTGGACAGGGATGAATCAGCCCCAGCATTTT
NA	TRBV11-3	TRBJ2-1	15	NA	CASSLDREVYNEQFF	TGTGCCAGCAGCTTAGACAGGGAGGTTTACAATGAGCAGTTCTTC
TRBD2	TRBV5-8	TRBJ2-3	15	NA	CASSLSGRSTDTQYF	TGTGCCAGCAGCCTTAGCGGGAGAAGCACAGATACGCAGTATTTT
NA	TRBV9	TRBJ1-4	15	once	CASSAGWQDREKLFF	TGTGCCAGCAGCGCGGGGTGGCAGGATAGGGAAAAACTGTTTTTT
TRBD2	TRBV30	TRBJ2-7	16	NA	CAWSVRLAGGSYEQYF	TGTGCCTGGAGTGTACGACTAGCGGGAGGTTCCTACGAGCAGTACTTC
NA	TRBV20-1	TRBJ1-2	11	NA	CSALGVSGYTF	TGCAGTGCCCTCGGGGTAAGCGGCTACACCTTC
NA	TRBV7-2	TRBJ2-1	16	NA	CASSLLARGSYNEQFF	TGTGCCAGCAGCTTATTAGCCAGGGGCTCCTACAATGAGCAGTTCTTC
TRBD1	TRBV2	TRBJ1-6	15	once	CASSERGQGNSPLHF	TGTGCCAGCAGTGAAAGGGGGCAGGGTAATTCACCCCTCCACTTT
NA	TRBV3-1/TRBV3-2	TRBJ1-1	13	once	CASSQAGSTEAFF	TGTGCCAGCAGCCAGGCCGGGTCAACTGAAGCTTTCTTT
NA	TRBV7-2	TRBJ1-1	13	NA	CASSFFSNTEAFF	TGTGCCAGCAGCTTCTTTTCGAACACTGAAGCTTTCTTT
NA	TRBV5-1	TRBJ2-3	14	NA	CASSILQGPDTQYF	TGCGCCAGCAGCATCCTTCAGGGCCCAGATACGCAGTATTTT
TRBD1	TRBV2	TRBJ1-2	13	NA	CASRDRFYYGYTF	TGTGCCAGCCGGGACAGATTCTACTATGGCTACACCTTC
NA	TRBV7-2	TRBJ2-5	15	few	CASSLGGGAGKTQYF	TGTGCCAGCAGCTTAGGAGGCGGGGCCGGAAAGACCCAGTACTTC
NA	TRBV4-3	TRBJ2-7	14	few	CASSRVEKNYEQYF	TGCGCCAGCAGCCGAGTAGAAAAGAACTACGAGCAGTACTTC
NA	TRBV19	TRBJ2-5	13	NA	CASSIDLPGTQYF	TGTGCCAGTAGTATAGACCTCCCGGGGACCCAGTACTTC
NA	TRBV27	TRBJ1-2	15	NA	CASGAGSLLLDGYTF	TGTGCCAGCGGCGCCGGGAGTCTCCTGTTGGATGGCTACACCTTC
TRBD2	TRBV6-2/TRBV6-3	TRBJ2-7	17	NA	CASSHSASGNGSYEQYF	TGTGCCAGCAGTCACAGCGCTAGCGGGAACGGCTCCTACGAGCAGTACTTC
NA	TRBV7-2	TRBJ2-7	13	NA	CASSFDSYYEQYF	TGTGCCAGCAGCTTCGACAGTTACTACGAGCAGTACTTC
NA	TRBV28	TRBJ2-3	15	NA	CASSSNRIRADTQYF	TGTGCCAGCAGTTCCAACAGGATCCGCGCAGATACGCAGTATTTT
TRBD1	TRBV9	TRBJ1-2	16	few	CASSTGQALAGYGYTF	TGTGCCAGCAGCACTGGACAGGCCCTTGCAGGCTATGGCTACACCTTC
TRBD2	TRBV6-1	TRBJ2-1	16	NA	CASSEYLGRAFDEQFF	TGTGCCAGCAGTGAATATTTGGGGAGGGCTTTCGATGAGCAGTTCTTC
TRBD1	TRBV29-1	TRBJ1-2	13	NA	CSVGTGTNYGYTF	TGCAGCGTTGGGACAGGGACTAACTATGGCTACACCTTC
TRBD1	TRBV12-5	TRBJ1-2	14	NA	CASGTAGGSGGYTF	TGTGCTAGTGGCACGGCAGGGGGTTCAGGAGGCTACACCTTC
NA	TRBV9	TRBJ2-2	17	once	CASSPRQHLMGGGELFF	TGTGCCAGCAGCCCAAGACAGCACCTAATGGGCGGCGGGGAGCTGTTTTTT
NA	TRBV7-2	TRBJ1-1	15	NA	CASSPLQGWDTEAFF	TGTGCCAGCAGCCCGCTACAGGGATGGGACACTGAAGCTTTCTTT
TRBD1	TRBV6-2/TRBV6-3	TRBJ2-7	16	once	CASSYYFGQGNYEQYF	TGTGCCAGCAGTTACTACTTCGGACAGGGTAACTACGAGCAGTACTTC
NA	TRBV28	TRBJ1-2	16	NA	CASSPGLTESYNGYTF	TGTGCCAGCAGCCCGGGTTTGACAGAATCCTATAACGGCTACACCTTC
TRBD2	TRBV27	TRBJ2-1	19	NA	CASSLRTSRTSGRWNEQFF	TGTGCCAGCAGTTTACGGACTAGCCGGACTAGCGGGAGGTGGAATGAGCAGTTCTTC
TRBD1	TRBV18	TRBJ1-2	14	NA	CASSPTGERSGYTF	TGTGCCAGCTCACCAACAGGGGAGAGATCTGGCTACACCTTC
NA	TRBV20-1	TRBJ1-4	11	NA	CSGRVREKLFF	TGCAGTGGCAGGGTACGCGAAAAACTGTTTTTT
NA	TRBV6-2/TRBV6-3	TRBJ2-7	16	NA	CASSYSIGVVSYEQYF	TGTGCCAGCAGTTACTCAATCGGGGTGGTCTCCTACGAGCAGTACTTC
NA	TRBV25-1	TRBJ1-1	12	few	CASSDSGRTAFF	TGTGCCAGCAGTGATTCGGGGAGGACAGCTTTCTTT
NA	TRBV28	TRBJ1-2	12	once	CASSVSGSRYTF	TGTGCCAGCAGTGTATCGGGATCTCGCTACACCTTC
NA	TRBV29-1	TRBJ2-7	11	once	CSAGGSYEQYF	TGCAGCGCCGGGGGATCCTACGAGCAGTACTTC
NA	TRBV5-6	TRBJ2-3	15	NA	CASSQVGTQGDTQYF	TGTGCCAGCAGCCAGGTAGGGACCCAGGGGGATACGCAGTATTTT
NA	TRBV5-6	TRBJ2-7	14	NA	CASSLAGVTYEQYF	TGTGCCAGCAGCTTAGCGGGTGTAACCTACGAGCAGTACTTC
NA	TRBV3-1/TRBV3-2	TRBJ2-5	13	NA	CASSDLGSRAQYF	TGTGCCAGCAGCGACCTAGGGTCGCGGGCCCAGTACTTC
NA	TRBV7-9	TRBJ1-2	15	NA	CASSSTTGYDYGYTF	TGTGCCAGCAGCTCTACTACAGGCTACGACTATGGCTACACCTTC
TRBD2	TRBV7-3	TRBJ2-3	16	NA	CASSRTSGGSRNTQYF	TGTGCCAGCAGTAGGACTAGCGGGGGGTCCAGGAATACGCAGTATTTT
TRBD1	TRBV19	TRBJ1-6	15	NA	CASTVDRSGNSPLHF	TGTGCCAGTACCGTGGACAGGAGTGGAAATTCACCCCTCCACTTT
NA	TRBV5-5	TRBJ1-1	16	NA	CASSLDLRQGRVRAFF	TGTGCCAGCAGCTTGGACCTGAGGCAGGGGAGGGTGAGAGCTTTCTTT
TRBD1	TRBV4-2	TRBJ2-1	18	NA	CASSHVSIVDRGSVEQFF	TGTGCCAGCAGCCATGTCTCGATTGTCGACAGGGGGTCCGTTGAGCAGTTCTTC
NA	TRBV3-1/TRBV3-2	TRBJ2-5	14	few	CASSQKGRQETQYF	TGTGCCAGCAGCCAAAAGGGGAGGCAGGAGACCCAGTACTTC
NA	TRBV3-1/TRBV3-2	TRBJ1-2	15	NA	CASSQDSAGKYGYTF	TGTGCCAGCAGCCAAGATTCGGCAGGGAAATATGGCTACACCTTC
NA	TRBV6-1	TRBJ2-3	14	few	CASSEWGWADTQYF	TGTGCCAGCAGTGAATGGGGCTGGGCAGATACGCAGTATTTT
TRBD2	TRBV19	TRBJ2-3	15	NA	CASSIRDYSTDTQYF	TGTGCCAGTAGTATACGGGACTATAGCACAGATACGCAGTATTTT
NA	TRBV29-1	TRBJ1-1	14	NA	CSAAWELLNTEAFF	TGCAGCGCCGCCTGGGAGCTACTGAACACTGAAGCTTTCTTT
TRBD1	TRBV7-2	TRBJ2-3	15	NA	CASSSQTGGHDTQYF	TGTGCCAGCAGCTCCCAGACAGGGGGCCATGATACGCAGTATTTT
TRBD1	TRBV18	TRBJ1-1	15	few	CASSPEGGRNTEAFF	TGTGCCAGCTCACCAGAAGGGGGCCGGAACACTGAAGCTTTCTTT
NA	TRBV5-6	TRBJ1-1	16	NA	CASSLISAQQAGGAFF	TGTGCCAGCAGCTTGATATCGGCACAACAAGCGGGGGGAGCTTTCTTT
NA	TRBV6-5	TRBJ2-5	15	NA	CAGSTQGAAGETQYF	TGTGCCGGCAGTACGCAGGGGGCAGCGGGGGAGACCCAGTACTTC
NA	TRBV28	TRBJ2-5	13	once	CSQKRGGQETQYF	TGTTCCCAAAAGAGGGGGGGCCAAGAGACCCAGTACTTC
NA	TRBV29-1	TRBJ2-2	13	NA	CSVMLRKTGELFF	TGCAGCGTTATGCTGCGGAAAACCGGGGAGCTGTTTTTT
NA	TRBV11-3	TRBJ2-6	13	NA	CASSRSGANVLTF	TGTGCCAGCAGCCGGAGTGGGGCCAACGTCCTGACTTTC
TRBD1	TRBV3-1/TRBV3-2	TRBJ2-3	14	once	CATNDRDNTDTQYF	TGTGCCACCAACGACAGGGACAACACAGATACGCAGTATTTT
NA	TRBV28	TRBJ1-6	12	once	CASGRLASPLHF	TGTGCCAGCGGCCGATTGGCTTCACCCCTCCACTTT